The 17 T cell receptor beta chains below all came from one sample that was sequenced in a study of beta chain features in type 1 diabetes (dated 2018 in TCRdb). General findings and caveats noted by the study authors: A moderate but significant shortening of TCRB CDR3 length was observed in type 1 diabetes patients in all four CD4+ subsets.

No cognate antigen is known for these TCRs. Library generation was performed with the immunoSEQ multiplex PCR assay. The entire isolated RNA was reverse transcribed using the High Capacity cDNA Reverse Transcription Kit, and thus expressed TCRB transcripts were sequenced. TCRdb retrieved this table from immuneACCESS and kept in-frame rearrangements only. Not all clones are present; in checked studies, unresolved V genes account for under half, and no reason is known for the remainder. In all, the sample holds around 130,000 clones, and roughly 10% of those were seen once. Around 0.7% of the sample is in the top ten clones. Input material: central memory CD4+ T cells from blood. The receptors shown here come from a man between 25 and 39 years old with type 1 diabetes.

This clone was observed a few times. The chain couples TRBV11-1 to TRBJ2-7, with 9 bases aligning to TRBD1. Germline values: CDR1 SGHAT, CDR2 FQDESV (reference sequence). CDR3 size: 15 residues. V gave up 4 bases and J gave up 2 bases; unmatched junction bases: 6. CDR3 region: CASSWGQGRTYEQYF. Written as DNA, the CDR3 is TGTGCCAGCAGCTGGGGACAGGGAAGGACCTACGAGCAGTACTTC.

This clone was seen only a few times. V usage is TRBV9 and J usage is TRBJ2-2; 7 nucleotides line up with TRBD1. The V segment lost 1 base and the J segment 3 bases; nucleotides outside the gene matches: 6. Germline-derived CDR1 and CDR2 are SGDLS and YYNGEE. The CDR3 has 16 residues. The CDR3 region is CASSVHGTGDTGELFF. CDR3 sequence (DNA): TGTGCCAGCAGCGTACACGGCACAGGGGACACCGGGGAGCTGTTTTTT. Full variable domain (missing parts from reference TRBV9 and TRBJ2-2): DSGVTQTPKHLITATGQRVTLRCSPRSGDLSVYWYQQSLDQGLQFLIQYYNGEERAKGNILERFSAQQFPDLHSELNLSSLELGDSALYFCASSVHGTGDTGELFFGEGSRLTVL.

This clone was seen a handful of times. In nucleotides, the CDR3 is TGCGCCAGCAGCGCCGACCGGGGGTGGGAAGAGACCCAGTACTTC. The encoded protein is CASSADRGWEETQYF. This sequence joins TRBV5-1 and TRBJ2-5; D possibly corresponds to TRBD2 (6 bases). Germline V gene lookup returns CDR1 SGHRS and CDR2 YFSETQ. V dropped 4 bases and J dropped 3 bases, with 16 bases sitting between them. CDR3 length: 15 amino acids.

This chain joins TRBV28 and TRBJ1-2; 9 nucleotides match TRBD1. This CDR3 has 12 amino acids. Looked up from germline, CDR1 is MDHEN and CDR2 is SYDVKM. V dropped 10 bases and J dropped 8; count of bases not matched to a gene: 8. CDR3: CANRTGAGGYTF. The CDR3 DNA reads as TGTGCCAACCGGACAGGGGCGGGGGGCTACACCTTC.

This clone was seen a handful of times. The chain combines TRBV6-5 with TRBJ1-1; D is possibly TRBD1 (6 bases). V was shortened by 7 bases and J by 0 bases, with 12 bases between the two germline ends. The CDR3 covers 14 residues. Germline V gene sequence: CDR1 MNHEY, CDR2 SVGAGI. CDR3 amino acids: CASTRGNMNTEAFF. CDR3 DNA sequence: TGTGCCAGCACGAGGGGGAATATGAACACTGAAGCTTTCTTT.

The chain carries TRBV7-9 and TRBJ2-4; D possibly corresponds to TRBD2 (6 bases). Germline V gives CDR1 SEHNR, CDR2 FQNEAQ (reference sequence). V was cut by 4 bases and J by 11 bases, with 18 bases left in between. The CDR3 runs to 14 residues. CDR3 amino acids: CASSSLGATSFQYF. The CDR3 region has the DNA TGTGCCAGCAGCTCCCTTGGAGCGACTAGTTTTCAGTACTTC.

The genes are TRBV29-1 and TRBJ2-3, with TRBD2 matching 7 bases. The ends lost 7 bases at V and 4 bases at J; junction bases unmatched: 11. Germline CDR1 and CDR2: SQVTM and ANQGSEA. This CDR3 comprises 14 residues. The CDR3 nucleotides are TGCAGCGCCACTTCTCCAGCGGGGTCAGATACGCAGTATTTT. Translated, it gives CSATSPAGSDTQYF.

This clone has a handful of counts. The chain carries TRBV7-9 and TRBJ2-6; D is unresolved. Trimming took off 5 bases at V and 4 bases at J, with 6 bases between the two ends. Germline V CDR1 and CDR2: SEHNR, FQNEAQ (reference sequence). The CDR3 runs to 13 residues. The CDR3: CASSLQGANVLTF. The CDR3 DNA sequence: TGTGCCAGCAGCCTTCAGGGGGCCAACGTCCTGACTTTC.

Of note for this clone: Other nucleotide sequences from this sample produce the same CDR3. This rearrangement joins TRBV7-9 to TRBJ2-1; 7 positions agree with TRBD2. The V gene end was trimmed by 4 bases and the J gene end by 4 bases; junction bases not matched to a gene: 1. This CDR3 is 13 amino acids long. CDR1 and CDR2 (germline): SEHNR, FQNEAQ (reference sequence). This CDR3 reads CASSSGGYNEQFF. The CDR3 coding sequence is TGTGCCAGCAGCTCGGGGGGTTACAATGAGCAGTTCTTC.

V is TRBV13 and J is TRBJ1-3; the D gene is possibly TRBD1 (5 bases). This CDR3 is built from 17 residues. Trimming removed 0 bases from V and 0 bases from J, with 12 bases in between. Per the germline V gene, CDR1 is PRHDT and CDR2 is FYEKMQ (reference sequence). The CDR3 bases are TGTGCCAGCAGCTTAGGTGGAGGGGCCCTCTCTGGAAACACCATATATTTT. Translating it yields CASSLGGGALSGNTIYF.

The genes are TRBV5-6 and TRBJ2-7, with TRBD2 identical over 7 bases. The V segment lost 0 bases and the J segment 0 bases; nucleotides outside the gene matches: 3. CDR3 length equals 15 residues. The germline CDR1 and CDR2 sequences are SGHDT and YYEEEE. The CDR3 nucleotides read TGTGCCAGCAGCTTGGGATGGGACTACTCCTACGAGCAGTACTTC. It encodes CASSLGWDYSYEQYF. The whole variable domain, remainder taken from reference TRBV5-6 and TRBJ2-7, is DAGVTQSPTHLIKTRGQQVTLRCSPKSGHDTVSWYQQALGQGPQFIFQYYEEEERQRGNFPDRFSGHQFPNYSSELNVNALLLGDSALYLCASSLGWDYSYEQYFGPGTRLTVT.

This clone was detected only a few times. Other DNA sequences in the same sample also yield this CDR3. The V and J genes are TRBV7-9 and TRBJ1-1, with unresolved D. The CDR3 is 13 amino acids. Germline values: CDR1 SEHNR, CDR2 FQNEAQ (reference sequence). Trimming removed 3 bases from V and 1 base from J, with 6 bases in between. This chain's CDR3 is CASSFSGNTEAFF. CDR3 nucleotide sequence: TGTGCCAGCAGCTTTTCAGGGAACACTGAAGCTTTCTTT.

V gene TRBV5-1 combines with J gene TRBJ2-5, with TRBD1 identical over 9 bases. Losses at the gene ends were 4 bases for V and 4 bases for J; bases not matched to a gene: 14. Germline values: CDR1 SGHRS, CDR2 YFSETQ. The CDR3 sequence is 17 residues long. DNA of the CDR3: TGCGCCAGCAGCCCAGGCCGTCGGACAGGGGACGGAGAGACCCAGTACTTC. Translating gives CASSPGRRTGDGETQYF.

This chain joins TRBV18 and TRBJ2-7, with 8 bases identical to TRBD1. J was trimmed by 5 bases and V by 5 bases; bases with no gene match: 14. The CDR3 is made up of 16 amino acids. Germline-derived CDR1 and CDR2 are KGHSH and LQKENI. In nucleotides, the CDR3 is TGTGCCAGCTCATCGAGCGTATGGACAGGGCAAAACGAGCAGTACTTC. Amino acids: CASSSSVWTGQNEQYF. Full variable domain (remainder filled in from reference TRBV18 and TRBJ2-7): NAGVMQNPRHLVRRRGQEARLRCSPMKGHSHVYWYRQLPEEGLKFMVYLQKENIIDESGMPKERFSAEFPKEGPSILRIQQVVRGDSAAYFCASSSSVWTGQNEQYFGPGTRLTVT.

In this sample, this clone turned up many times. This chain links TRBV7-9 with TRBJ1-6, with D uncertain. CDR1 and CDR2 (germline): SEHNR, FQNEAQ (reference sequence). V was clipped by 5 bases and J by 9 bases, with 17 bases between them. CDR3 length: 15 amino acids. The CDR3 nucleotides are TGTGCCAGCAGCCACCCGCGGGCCCTCGTTTCACCCCTCCACTTT. This gives the protein CASSHPRALVSPLHF.

This clone came up a few times. J is TRBJ2-1 and V is TRBV5-1; 7 bases fit TRBD2. The trim removed 4 bases at V and 4 bases at J, leaving 8 bases unmatched. This CDR3 spans 15 amino acids. The germline V gene has CDR1 SGHRS and CDR2 YFSETQ. CDR3 in amino acids: CASSAQTGGYNEQFF. CDR3 DNA: TGCGCCAGCAGCGCGCAAACGGGGGGATACAATGAGCAGTTCTTC.

The rearrangement joins TRBV30 to TRBJ1-1; 9 bases line up with TRBD1. The length of the CDR3 is 12 residues. Germline lookup yields CDR1 GTSNPN and CDR2 SVGIG (reference sequence). CDR3 loop: CAVQGAYTEAFF. DNA for the CDR3: TGTGCTGTACAGGGGGCATACACTGAAGCTTTCTTT.